The 2 T cell receptor beta chains below come from one sample, sequenced in a study of blood T cell repertoires in COVID-19. The assay was immunoSEQ multiplex PCR, and TCRdb's table has in-frame clones only and misses some. There are roughly 71,000 clones in the sample; less than 85% occur only once, and 15% to 20% lies in the top ten. The sequenced sample was peripheral blood. These receptor sequences come from an elderly woman with acute or convalescent COVID-19.

This clone came up once. The rearrangement joins TRBV3-1 (or the pseudogene TRBV3-2) to TRBJ2-2, with D unclear. Germline lookup yields CDR1 LGHDT and CDR2 YNNKEL (reference sequence). The CDR3 totals 13 residues. V was pared by 4 bases and J by 1 base, with 4 bases between. CDR3 region: CASSPQNTGELFF. The DNA for the CDR3 is TGTGCCAGCAGCCCACAGAACACCGGGGAGCTGTTTTTT.

CDR3 residues: CATSRDRGMADTQYF. CDR3 coding DNA: TGTGCCACCAGCAGAGATCGCGGGATGGCAGATACGCAGTATTTT. The rearrangement joins TRBV15 to TRBJ2-3; D possibly corresponds to TRBD2 (6 bases). CDR3 length equals 15 residues. V was cut by 0 bases and J by 4 bases, with 11 bases left in between. Germline loops: CDR1 LNHNV, CDR2 YYDKDF (reference sequence).